Below, one T cell receptor (beta chain) is given with its context. The data belong to a study of blood T cell repertoires in COVID-19. Background on the study: Acute-phase and convalescent COVID-19 samples originated in the United States, Italy and Spain.

Looked up from germline, CDR1 is MNHEY and CDR2 is SVGEGT. This CDR3 has 16 residues. Trimming removed 6 bases from V and 8 bases from J; junction bases left unmatched: 17. How the authors handled the data: Reference gene primer amplification in the assay estimated nucleated cell counts. Sequencing used immunoSEQ multiplex PCR; TCRdb keeps in-frame clones, though not all of them. D and trimming were read from the DNA, whereas the V and J calls and clone size are those reported in that table. The table includes 450,000 to 500,000 clones, 80% to 90% detected once. The source is a human donor in a cohort sampled during active COVID-19. The rearrangement links TRBV6-2 or TRBV6-3 to TRBJ1-2; TRBD1 aligns across 8 bases. Source material: peripheral blood. The CDR3 spells CASSNTAGGIKEGYTF. The CDR3 DNA reads as TGTGCCAGCAGCAACACTGCAGGGGGCATAAAGGAGGGCTACACCTTC.